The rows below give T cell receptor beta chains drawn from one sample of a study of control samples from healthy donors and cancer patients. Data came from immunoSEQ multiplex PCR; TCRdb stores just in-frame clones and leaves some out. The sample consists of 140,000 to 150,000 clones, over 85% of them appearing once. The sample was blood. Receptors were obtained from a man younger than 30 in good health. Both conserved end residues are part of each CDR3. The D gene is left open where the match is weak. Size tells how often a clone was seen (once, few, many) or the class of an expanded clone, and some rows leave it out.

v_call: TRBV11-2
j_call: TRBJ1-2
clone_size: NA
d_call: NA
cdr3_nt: TGTGCCAGCAGGTCGACCGACCGGACCCTCTATGGCTACACCTTC
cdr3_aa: CASRSTDRTLYGYTF

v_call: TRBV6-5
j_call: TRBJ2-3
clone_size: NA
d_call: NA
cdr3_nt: TGTGCCAGCAGTTTGTTAATAGGGGATGATACGCAGTATTTT
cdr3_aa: CASSLLIGDDTQYF

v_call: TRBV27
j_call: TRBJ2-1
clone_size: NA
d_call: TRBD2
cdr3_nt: TGTGCCAGCAGTTTCCTCGGGGGGGGGCAGTTCTTC
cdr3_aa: CASSFLGGGQFF

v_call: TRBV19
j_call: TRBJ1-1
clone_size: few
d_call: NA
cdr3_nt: TGTGCCAGTAGTATAGGGATAAACACTGAAGCTTTCTTT
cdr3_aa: CASSIGINTEAFF

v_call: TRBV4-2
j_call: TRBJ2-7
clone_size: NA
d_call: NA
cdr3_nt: TGTGCCAGCAGCCAAGCAGAGAGACCCTACGAGCAGTACTTC
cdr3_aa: CASSQAERPYEQYF

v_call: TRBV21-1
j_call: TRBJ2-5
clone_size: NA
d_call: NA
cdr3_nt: TGTGCCAGCACATTGGGGGAGACCCAGTACTTC
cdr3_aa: CASTLGETQYF

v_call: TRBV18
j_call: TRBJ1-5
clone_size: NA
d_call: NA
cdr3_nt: TGTGCCAGCTCACCCGACGGGGGGGGACATAGCAATCAGCCCCAGCATTTT
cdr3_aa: CASSPDGGGHSNQPQHF

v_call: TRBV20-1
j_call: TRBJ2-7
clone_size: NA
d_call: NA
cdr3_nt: TGCAGTGCTAGTTGGGGGGACGAGCAGTACTTC
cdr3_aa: CSASWGDEQYF

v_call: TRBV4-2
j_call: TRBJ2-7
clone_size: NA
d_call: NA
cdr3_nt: TGTGCCAGCAGCCAAGTGGTGGGGGCCCCTAAGGAGCAGTACTTC
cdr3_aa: CASSQVVGAPKEQYF

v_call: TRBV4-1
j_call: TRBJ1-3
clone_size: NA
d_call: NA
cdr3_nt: TGCGCCAGCAGCCAAGGAGGGGGAGGAAACACCATATATTTT
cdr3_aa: CASSQGGGGNTIYF

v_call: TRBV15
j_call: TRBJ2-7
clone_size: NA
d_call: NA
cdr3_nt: TGTGCCACCAGCAGAGAGTCTACTACTGGGGAGCAGTACTTC
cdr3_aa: CATSRESTTGEQYF

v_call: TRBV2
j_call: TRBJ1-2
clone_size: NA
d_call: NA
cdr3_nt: TGTGCCAGCAGTGATTTCCTTCAGGGACCGAAAATCGGTGGCTACACCTTC
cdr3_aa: CASSDFLQGPKIGGYTF

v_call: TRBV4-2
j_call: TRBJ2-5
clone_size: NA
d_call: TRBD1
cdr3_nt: TGTGCCAGCAGCCAATTTTTGGGACAGCCCCAAGAGACCCAGTACTTC
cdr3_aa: CASSQFLGQPQETQYF

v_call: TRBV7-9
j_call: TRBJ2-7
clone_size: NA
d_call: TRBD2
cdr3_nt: TGTGCCAGCAGCTGGGTAGCGGGAAGGAGTAACGAGCAGTACTTC
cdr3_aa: CASSWVAGRSNEQYF

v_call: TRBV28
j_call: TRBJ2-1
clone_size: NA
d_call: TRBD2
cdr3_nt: TGTGCCAGCAGTTTTTTCGGGACTAGCGGGGGCGATGAGCAGTTCTTC
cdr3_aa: CASSFFGTSGGDEQFF

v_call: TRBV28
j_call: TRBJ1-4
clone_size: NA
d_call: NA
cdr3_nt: TGTGCCAGCAGTTCCCCCGGGGGGGATCACGAAAAACTGTTTTTT
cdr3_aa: CASSSPGGDHEKLFF

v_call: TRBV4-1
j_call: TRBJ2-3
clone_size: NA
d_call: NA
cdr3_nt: TGCGCCAGCAGCCCTACGGGGTGGGGGACAGATACGCAGTATTTT
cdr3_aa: CASSPTGWGTDTQYF

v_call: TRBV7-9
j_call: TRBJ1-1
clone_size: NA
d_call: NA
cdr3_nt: TGTGCCAGCTATTCGACTGGCAGGGAACTTCAAGCTTTCTTT
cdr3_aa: CASYSTGRELQAFF

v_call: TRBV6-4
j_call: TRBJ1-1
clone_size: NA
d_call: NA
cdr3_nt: TGTGCCAGCAGTGAACGAGGGTACACTGAAGCTTTCTTT
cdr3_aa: CASSERGYTEAFF

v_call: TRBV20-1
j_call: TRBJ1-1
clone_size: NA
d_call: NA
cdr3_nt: TGCAGTGCCAGGGGTTCGGCTGAAGCTTTCTTT
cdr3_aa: CSARGSAEAFF

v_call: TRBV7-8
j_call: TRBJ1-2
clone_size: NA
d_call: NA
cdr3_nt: TGTGCCAGCAGCTCCCGGACAGACCTATATGGCTACACCTTC
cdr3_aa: CASSSRTDLYGYTF

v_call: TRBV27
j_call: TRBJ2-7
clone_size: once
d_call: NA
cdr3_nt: TGTGCCAGCAGTTTTGCCCTCTCATACGAGCAGTACTTC
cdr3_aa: CASSFALSYEQYF

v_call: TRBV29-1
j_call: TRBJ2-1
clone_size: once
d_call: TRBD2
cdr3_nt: TGCAGCGTTGAGTTGGGCGGCGGGGGGTACGGGAGATACAATGAGCAGTTCTTC
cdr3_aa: CSVELGGGGYGRYNEQFF

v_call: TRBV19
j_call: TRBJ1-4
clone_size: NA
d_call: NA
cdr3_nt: TGTGCCAGCGGGGGCTGGGGGGAAAAACTGTTTTTT
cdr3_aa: CASGGWGEKLFF

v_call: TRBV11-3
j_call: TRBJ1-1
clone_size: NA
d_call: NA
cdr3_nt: TGTGCCAGCAGCTTGAGAGGGGGTGAAGCTTTCTTT
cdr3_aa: CASSLRGGEAFF

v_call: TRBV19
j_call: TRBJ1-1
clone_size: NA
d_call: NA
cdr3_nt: TGTGCCAGTAGTCGCAACGCGATGAACACTGAAGCTTTCTTT
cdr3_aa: CASSRNAMNTEAFF

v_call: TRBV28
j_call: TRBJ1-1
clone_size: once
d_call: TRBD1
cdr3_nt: TGTGCCAGCAGTTTATCCTTCTACAGGGGCTCGGGGCCTGAAGCTTTCTTT
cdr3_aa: CASSLSFYRGSGPEAFF

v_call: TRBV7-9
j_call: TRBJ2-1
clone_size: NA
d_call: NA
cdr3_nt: TGTGCCAGCCAAAACTACAATGAGCAGTTCTTC
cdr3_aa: CASQNYNEQFF

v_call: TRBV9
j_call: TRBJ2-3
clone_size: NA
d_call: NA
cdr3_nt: TGTGCCAGCGCATCGGGACGCCACACAGATACGCAGTATTTT
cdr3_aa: CASASGRHTDTQYF

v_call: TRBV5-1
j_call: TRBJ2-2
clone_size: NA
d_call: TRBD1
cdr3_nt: TGCGCCAGCAGCCTCCAATTGACAGGGGCAGGGACCGGGGAGCTGTTTTTT
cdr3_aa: CASSLQLTGAGTGELFF

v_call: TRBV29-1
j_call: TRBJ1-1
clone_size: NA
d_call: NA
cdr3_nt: TGCAGCGGGGGGTGGACGGGAAACACTGAAGCTTTCTTT
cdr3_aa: CSGGWTGNTEAFF

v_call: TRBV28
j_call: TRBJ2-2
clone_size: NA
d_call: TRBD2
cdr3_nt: TGTGCCAGCAGTCCATGGGGGACTAGCGGGACTACCGGGGAGCTGTTTTTT
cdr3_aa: CASSPWGTSGTTGELFF